These 30 T cell receptor beta chains were all obtained from the same sample, sequenced in a study of blood T cell repertoires in COVID-19. Clones were sequenced by immunoSEQ multiplex PCR, and TCRdb holds only the in-frame ones, with some missing. The data show 350,000 or so clones, around 87% seen once. Sequences were obtained from peripheral blood. The receptors stem from a young man with active or convalescent COVID-19.

The rearrangement links TRBV27 to TRBJ2-1; no clear D. The CDR3 loop spans 14 amino acids. Germline assignment: CDR1 MNHEY and CDR2 SMNVEV (reference sequence). Trimming left V 4 bases short and J 4 bases short, with 11 bases between. The CDR3 sequence is CASSSRPTYNEQFF. The DNA of the CDR3 is TGTGCCAGCAGTTCCCGTCCGACTTACAATGAGCAGTTCTTC.

The rearrangement links TRBV19 to TRBJ2-1, with TRBD2 matching over 7 bases. Germline assignment: CDR1 LNHDA and CDR2 SQIVND (reference sequence). The CDR3 has 17 amino acids. V was pared by 1 base and J by 0 bases, with 6 bases of the junction left unmatched. In nucleotides, the CDR3 is TGTGCCAGTAGTATAGTGAAAAGCGGGGACTCCTACAATGAGCAGTTCTTC. Protein product: CASSIVKSGDSYNEQFF. Complete variable domain (other parts from reference TRBV19 and TRBJ2-1): DGGITQSPKYLFRKEGQNVTLSCEQNLNHDAMYWYRQDPGQGLRLIYYSQIVNDFQKGDIAEGYSVSREKKESFPLTVTSAQKNPTAFYLCASSIVKSGDSYNEQFFGPGTRLTVL.

The rearrangement links TRBV25-1 to TRBJ2-3; possibly TRBD2 for D (6 bases). Germline V CDR1 and CDR2: MGHDK, SYGVNS. With 6 bases removed from V and 5 bases from J, the gap between germline ends came to 21 bases. The CDR3 is 16 amino acids. CDR3 amino acids: CASRDGGTLFRDTQYF. CDR3 nucleotides: TGTGCCAGCAGGGACGGCGGGACTCTGTTCCGAGATACGCAGTATTTT.

This rearrangement joins TRBV10-3 to TRBJ2-1, with D perhaps TRBD1 (6 bases). V lost 0 bases to trimming and J lost 8 bases, with 8 bases between them. This CDR3 has 13 amino acids. Germline CDR1 ENHRY, CDR2 SYGVKD. The CDR3 sequence: CAISESRGYEQFF. CDR3 nucleotide sequence: TGTGCCATCAGTGAGTCGAGGGGGTATGAGCAGTTCTTC.

This chain links TRBV9 with TRBJ2-6, with D perhaps matching TRBD1 (6 bases). Germline lookup yields CDR1 SGDLS and CDR2 YYNGEE. The CDR3 is 16 residues long. Trimming left V 5 bases short and J 0 bases short, with 12 bases between. The CDR3 loop reads CASSRTDRSGANVLTF. The CDR3 bases are TGTGCCAGCAGTAGGACAGATCGCTCTGGGGCCAACGTCCTGACTTTC. The full variable domain, its missing parts supplied by reference TRBV9 and TRBJ2-6, is DSGVTQTPKHLITATGQRVTLRCSPRSGDLSVYWYQQSLDQGLQFLIQYYNGEERAKGNILERFSAQQFPDLHSELNLSSLELGDSALYFCASSRTDRSGANVLTFGAGSRLTVL.

The rearrangement links TRBV7-2 to TRBJ2-7, with TRBD1 as a possible D gene (7 bases). CDR1 is SGHTA, CDR2 FQGNSA, per germline. The CDR3 runs 15 residues. Trimming shortened V by 5 bases and J by 1 base, and 15 bases separated the two germline ends. The CDR3 bases are TGTGCCAGCAGCCAGGGCGGGGACAGATCCTACGAGCAGTACTTC. Amino acid sequence: CASSQGGDRSYEQYF.

The chain employs TRBV4-1 and TRBJ2-3; 11 nucleotides agree with TRBD2. V lost 4 bases and J lost 1; bases outside the gene matches: 16. The CDR3 totals 20 residues. Germline CDR1 reads MGHRA; CDR2 reads YSYEKL. As DNA, the CDR3 is TGCGCCAGCAGCCGACGGGACGTCGGGACTAGCGGCCTTCGCACAGATACGCAGTATTTT. Amino acids: CASSRRDVGTSGLRTDTQYF.

The chain links TRBV12-3 or TRBV12-4 to TRBJ2-7; D is unclear. V was cut by 3 bases and J by 1 base, with 7 bases left in between. The CDR3 is made up of 13 amino acids. The CDR3 sequence: CASSFSSSYEQYF. The CDR3 coding sequence is TGTGCCAGCAGTTTTTCTAGTTCCTACGAGCAGTACTTC.

This sequence joins TRBV5-5 and TRBJ1-4, with unresolved D. CDR1 and CDR2 (germline): SGHKS, YYEKEE (reference sequence). V was pared by 5 bases and J by 4 bases, with 15 bases between. This CDR3 contains 15 residues. As DNA, the CDR3 is TGTGCCAGCAGTCGAGGTTCGGCTATTAATGAAAAACTGTTTTTT. Its translation is CASSRGSAINEKLFF.

The chain has TRBV6-2 or TRBV6-3 and TRBJ1-2; 11 nucleotides align to TRBD1. There are 15 residues in the CDR3. Germline values: CDR1 MNHEY, CDR2 SVGEGT. V lost 5 bases, J lost 7 bases, and 9 bases stayed unmatched. CDR3 amino acids: CASSVLGQGAIGYTF. The CDR3 DNA follows: TGTGCCAGCAGTGTACTAGGACAGGGGGCGATTGGCTACACCTTC.

V and J are TRBV28 and TRBJ2-2, with 9 bases fitting TRBD1. The CDR3 length is 16 residues. Trimming removed 6 bases from V and 3 bases from J; junction bases left unmatched: 8. The germline V gene has CDR1 MDHEN and CDR2 SYDVKM. CDR3 sequence reads: CASSPTGQGYTGELFF. Here the CDR3 DNA reads TGTGCCAGCAGCCCCACGGGACAGGGTTACACCGGGGAGCTGTTTTTT.

This clone was detected only a few times. The chain recombines TRBV9 with TRBJ2-5; TRBD2 aligns across 9 bases. This CDR3 comprises 16 residues. Looked up from germline, CDR1 is SGDLS and CDR2 is YYNGEE. J lost 5 bases, V lost 0 bases, and 8 bases had no gene match. The CDR3, as DNA: TGTGCCAGCAGCGTAGGTGGTAGCGGGAGTTTTGAGACCCAGTACTTC. Protein product: CASSVGGSGSFETQYF. The entire variable domain, with the rest obtained from reference TRBV9 and TRBJ2-5, is as follows: DSGVTQTPKHLITATGQRVTLRCSPRSGDLSVYWYQQSLDQGLQFLIQYYNGEERAKGNILERFSAQQFPDLHSELNLSSLELGDSALYFCASSVGGSGSFETQYFGPGTRLLVL.

The chain employs TRBV12-3 or TRBV12-4 and TRBJ2-2; maybe TRBD1 (6 bases). CDR3 length: 13 residues. The V and J ends lost 10 bases and 0 bases respectively, with 9 bases between them. CDR3 region: CATDSPNTGELFF. Written as DNA, the CDR3 is TGTGCCACGGACAGTCCGAACACCGGGGAGCTGTTTTTT.

The rearrangement uses TRBV5-1 and TRBJ2-3; 8 positions match TRBD1. With V trimmed by 7 bases and J by 1 base, 2 bases remained unmatched. Germline assignment: CDR1 SGHRS and CDR2 YFSETQ. The CDR3 contains 13 residues. CDR3 residues: CASGQGGTDTQYF. The CDR3 DNA follows: TGCGCCAGCGGACAGGGAGGCACAGATACGCAGTATTTT.

For the CDR3, the DNA is TGTGCCAGAACGGGACAGACTACGAGGAGCAATCAGCCCCAGCATTTT. Translating gives CARTGQTTRSNQPQHF. V usage is TRBV27 and J usage is TRBJ1-5; TRBD1 matches 7 bases. V shed 9 bases and J 1 base; nucleotides not matched to a gene: 12. The CDR3 loop spans 16 amino acids. Germline CDR1 is MNHEY and CDR2 is SMNVEV (reference sequence).

This chain links TRBV7-2 with TRBJ2-1, with TRBD2 matching 7 bases. V was clipped by 6 bases and J by 4 bases; unmatched bases: 6. This CDR3 contains 14 residues. The germline gives CDR1 SGHTA, CDR2 FQGNSA. This CDR3 is CASSYGLEYNEQFF. CDR3 DNA sequence: TGTGCCAGCAGTTACGGACTAGAGTACAATGAGCAGTTCTTC. Combining the CDR3 with reference TRBV7-2 and TRBJ2-1 gives the whole variable domain GAGVSQSPSNKVTEKGKDVELRCDPISGHTALYWYRQSLGQGLEFLIYFQGNSAPDKSGLPSDRFSAERTGGSVSTLTIQRTQQEDSAVYLCASSYGLEYNEQFFGPGTRLTVL.

This clone appeared once. J is TRBJ2-7 and V is TRBV5-1; TRBD2 matches at 13 bases. Germline CDR1 SGHRS, CDR2 YFSETQ. Trimming at V came to 1 base and at J to 1 base, leaving 8 bases not matched to a gene. The CDR3 consists of 18 residues. The CDR3 nucleotides are TGCGCCAGCAGCTTGAGACTGGGACTAGCGGGGACATCCTACGAGCAGTACTTC. This sequence encodes CASSLRLGLAGTSYEQYF.

The chain has TRBV3-1 (or the pseudogene TRBV3-2) and TRBJ2-7; no reliable D call. The V gene lost 3 bases and the J gene lost 1 base, with 4 bases spanning the gap. Looked up from germline, CDR1 is LGHDT and CDR2 is YNNKEL (reference sequence). The CDR3 runs 12 residues. In nucleotides, the CDR3 is TGTGCCAGCAGCCAGGCTTCCTACGAGCAGTACTTC. Its protein product is CASSQASYEQYF.

This chain links TRBV19 with TRBJ2-1; 10 nucleotides align to TRBD1. J was trimmed by 7 bases and V by 6 bases; bases with no gene match: 6. Germline CDR1 and CDR2: LNHDA and SQIVND (reference sequence). The CDR3 loop spans 14 amino acids. The CDR3 spells CASRWTGGWNEQFF. The CDR3 DNA reads as TGTGCCAGTAGGTGGACAGGGGGGTGGAATGAGCAGTTCTTC.

The chain recombines TRBV9 with TRBJ2-1, with TRBD2 identical over 9 bases. This CDR3 is built from 16 residues. From germline, CDR1 is SGDLS and CDR2 YYNGEE. Germline trimming cut 3 bases from V and 3 bases from J; bases unmatched to any gene: 7. CDR3 amino acids: CASSDSGSRIYNEQFF. In DNA, the CDR3 is TGTGCCAGCAGCGATAGCGGGAGTCGGATCTACAATGAGCAGTTCTTC.

The chain carries TRBV10-3 and TRBJ1-2, with a weak D call TRBD1 (6 bases). V was pared by 2 bases and J by 0 bases, with 13 bases between. Germline CDR1 is ENHRY and CDR2 is SYGVKD. The CDR3 is 16 residues long. CDR3: CAISEGGGEANYGYTF. CDR3 nucleotide sequence: TGTGCCATCAGTGAGGGGGGCGGAGAGGCTAACTATGGCTACACCTTC.

This clone was counted between two and nine times. The V gene is TRBV5-6, the J gene TRBJ1-2; D gene uncertain. The CDR3 is 15 residues long. Germline CDR1 SGHDT, CDR2 YYEEEE. The ends were cut back, 0 bases at V and 2 bases at J, with 11 bases in the middle. CDR3 in DNA: TGTGCCAGCAGCTTGGCGGGGATGTGGAACTATGGCTACACCTTC. This encodes CASSLAGMWNYGYTF.

J is TRBJ1-6 and V is TRBV18; 8 bases agree with TRBD1. V dropped 6 bases and J dropped 7; count of bases not matched to a gene: 8. Germline-derived CDR1 and CDR2 are KGHSH and LQKENI. The CDR3 runs 15 residues. CDR3 protein: CASSPRQGPNSPLHF. In DNA, the CDR3 is TGTGCCAGCTCGCCTCGACAGGGGCCGAATTCACCCCTCCACTTT.

This clone is a singleton in its sample. This chain links TRBV3-1 (or the pseudogene TRBV3-2) with TRBJ2-6; tentatively, D is TRBD1 (6 bases). The germline V gene encodes CDR1 LGHDT and CDR2 YNNKEL (reference sequence). Trimming removed 7 bases at V and 2 bases at J, with 12 bases between. The CDR3 loop spans 15 amino acids. The CDR3: CASTQGSAGANVLTF. The DNA of the CDR3 is TGTGCCAGCACACAGGGTTCGGCTGGGGCCAACGTCCTGACTTTC.

The chain couples TRBV19 to TRBJ2-5; 8 bases are shared with TRBD2. Germline loops: CDR1 LNHDA, CDR2 SQIVND (reference sequence). This CDR3 contains 15 residues. Trimming cost V 4 bases and J 0 bases; bases outside gene matches: 4. The DNA of the CDR3 is TGTGCCAGTAGTACTGTGCGGGGGGACCAAGAGACCCAGTACTTC. As protein: CASSTVRGDQETQYF. The variable domain in full, completed from reference TRBV19 and TRBJ2-5, reads DGGITQSPKYLFRKEGQNVTLSCEQNLNHDAMYWYRQDPGQGLRLIYYSQIVNDFQKGDIAEGYSVSREKKESFPLTVTSAQKNPTAFYLCASSTVRGDQETQYFGPGTRLLVL.

The CDR3 DNA reads as TGTGCCAGCAGTTTTGGGACACCCAAAGCTTTCTTT. This gives the protein CASSFGTPKAFF. This rearrangement joins TRBV12-3 or TRBV12-4 to TRBJ1-1, with D possibly TRBD1 on 6 matching bases. The ends were cut back, 3 bases at V and 9 bases at J, with 11 bases in the middle. The CDR3 loop spans 12 amino acids.

This CDR3 is CASTDDQTGLYGYTF. CDR3 sequence (DNA): TGTGCCAGCACCGACGACCAGACAGGCTTATATGGCTACACCTTC. The V and J genes are TRBV6-5 and TRBJ1-2; D possibly corresponds to TRBD1 (6 bases). Germline CDR1 is MNHEY and CDR2 is SVGAGI. The CDR3 extends over 15 amino acids. With 7 bases removed from V and 5 bases from J, the gap between germline ends came to 20 bases.

The chain links TRBV28 to TRBJ1-6; D ambiguous. Germline assignment: CDR1 MDHEN and CDR2 SYDVKM. The CDR3 loop spans 12 amino acids. The CDR3 here is CACRGGNSPLHF. As DNA, the CDR3 is TGTGCATGTCGCGGCGGTAATTCACCCCTCCACTTT.

This chain connects TRBV5-1 to TRBJ2-5, with TRBD2 as a possible D gene (7 bases). V shed 2 bases and J shed 1 base, with 9 bases lying between them. The CDR3 totals 14 residues. CDR1 SGHRS and CDR2 YFSETQ come from the germline V gene. The CDR3 bases are TGCGCCAGCAGCTTCGCGGGGGCCCAAGAGACCCAGTACTTC. This translates into CASSFAGAQETQYF.

This clone was picked up one time. The chain combines TRBV12-1 with TRBJ2-1; whether TRBD2, the table's D call, matches the DNA was not checked. TRBV12-1 is flagged as a pseudogene. The CDR3 covers 16 residues. CDR3 sequence: CASSCEGAGGYNEQFF. CDR3 sequence (DNA): TGTGCCAGCAGCTGCGAAGGTGCGGGGGGCTACAATGAGCAGTTCTTC.